The present entry profiles one TCR beta chain with its context. The target antigen is unknown. Documented time point: newly diagnosed GD, antithyroid drugs for less than 3 months. RNA extracted from PBMCs served as the sequencing template. This entry belongs to a study of regulatory T cells in long-lasting Graves disease. V lost 10 bases, J lost 6 bases, and 12 bases lay in between. From germline, CDR1 is MDHEN and CDR2 SYDVKM. This CDR3 contains 11 residues. The authors built TCR beta libraries using iRepertoire HTBI primers and Arm-PCR of CDR3 regions. TCRdb reprocessed the multiplex PCR reads via MiXCR and lists one record per CDR3 protein. There are about 430,000 distinct CDR3 sequences in the sample; about 15% occur only once, and approximately 7.8% lies in the top ten. General observations from the study: Persistent cases favored TRBV28, TRBJ1-2 and TRBJ2-5.

The same specimen was also included in a second study, on T cells in Graves' hyperthyroidism and ophthalmopathy. As that study records: With the HTBI primer set, the TCR CDR3 went through a first round of RT-PCR. The model identified upcoming ophthalmopathy a median approximately 6.4 months ahead of onset.

The sequence was obtained from a woman aged 40 to 50 with Graves disease. The V call is TRBV28, the J call TRBJ1-2; D is unclear. This specimen consisted of peripheral blood mononuclear cells (PBMCs), obtained at new diagnosis, from a patient treated with antithyroid drugs. The CDR3 reads CATGPGDGYTF. For the CDR3, the DNA is TGTGCCACCGGGCCCGGGGATGGCTACACCTTC.